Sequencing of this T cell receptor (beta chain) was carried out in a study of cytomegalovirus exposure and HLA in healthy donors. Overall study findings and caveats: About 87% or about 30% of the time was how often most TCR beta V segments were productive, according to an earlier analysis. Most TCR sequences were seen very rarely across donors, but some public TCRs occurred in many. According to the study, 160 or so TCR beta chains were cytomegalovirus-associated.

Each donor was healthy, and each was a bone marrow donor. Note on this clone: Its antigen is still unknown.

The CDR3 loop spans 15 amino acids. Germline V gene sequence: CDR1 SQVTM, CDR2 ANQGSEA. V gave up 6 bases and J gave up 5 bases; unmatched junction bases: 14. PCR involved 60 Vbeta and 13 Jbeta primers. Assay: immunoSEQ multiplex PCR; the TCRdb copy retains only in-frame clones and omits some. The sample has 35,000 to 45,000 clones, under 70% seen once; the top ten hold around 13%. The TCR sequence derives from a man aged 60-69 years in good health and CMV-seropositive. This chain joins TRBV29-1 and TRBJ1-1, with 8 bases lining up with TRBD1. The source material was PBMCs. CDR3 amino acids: CSVLAPVDRDTEAFF. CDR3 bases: TGCAGCGTCCTCGCCCCGGTGGACAGGGATACTGAAGCTTTCTTT.